This T cell receptor (beta chain) was identified in a study of T cell changes during pregnancy in multiple sclerosis. V was trimmed by 3 bases and J by 4 bases, leaving 16 bases between them. There are 16 residues in the CDR3. Germline V gene sequence: CDR1 LNHDA, CDR2 SQIVND (reference sequence). This table comes from immunoSEQ multiplex PCR, and its TCRdb copy is limited to in-frame clones, with some not included. The sample includes 35,000 to 50,000 clones, 84% of them seen just once. J is TRBJ1-3 and V is TRBV19, with D possibly TRBD1 on 5 matching bases. The starting material was CD4+ T cells from peripheral blood mononuclear cells, obtained before pregnancy. The TCR was taken from a female donor with multiple sclerosis, enrolled in a pregnancy study. For the CDR3, the DNA is TGTGCCAGTAGTATCCAATCAGGGAGGTCCGGAAACACCATATATTTT. This translates into CASSIQSGRSGNTIYF.